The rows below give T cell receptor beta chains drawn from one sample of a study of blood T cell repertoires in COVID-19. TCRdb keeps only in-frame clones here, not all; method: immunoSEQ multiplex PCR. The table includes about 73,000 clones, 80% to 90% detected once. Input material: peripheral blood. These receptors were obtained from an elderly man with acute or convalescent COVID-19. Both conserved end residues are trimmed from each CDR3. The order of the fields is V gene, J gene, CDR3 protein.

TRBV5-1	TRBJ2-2	ASSLDSSGTGELF
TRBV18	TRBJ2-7	ASSPKQDGEQY
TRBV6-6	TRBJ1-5	ASSYLNDGNQPQH
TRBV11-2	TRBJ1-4	ASSLTRQSGEKLF
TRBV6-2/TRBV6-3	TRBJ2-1	ASSHRGGYNEQF
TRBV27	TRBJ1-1	ASSPTGPTGNTEAF
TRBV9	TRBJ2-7	ASSAYRASYEQY
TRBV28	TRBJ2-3	ASSQGRADTQY
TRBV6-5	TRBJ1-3	ASSRQGVSGNTIY
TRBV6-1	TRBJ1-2	ASSEVTDYGYT
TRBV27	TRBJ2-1	ASSLRLAGASYNEQF
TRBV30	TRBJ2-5	AWSRDRQETQY
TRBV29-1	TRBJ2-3	SVSDRGVTDTQY
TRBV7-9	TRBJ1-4	ASSAGDATNEKLF
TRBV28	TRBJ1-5	ASSATGGTRGQPQH
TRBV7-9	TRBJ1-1	ASSSPQGRTEAF
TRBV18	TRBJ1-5	ASSRGQGKNQPQH
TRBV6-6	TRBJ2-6	ASSTTGTGANVLT
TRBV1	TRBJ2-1	TSSQEKVASYNEQF
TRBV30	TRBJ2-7	AWRDPGISYEQY
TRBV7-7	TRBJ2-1	ASSLGTSHNEQF
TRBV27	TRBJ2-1	ASSLLAGGPYNEQF
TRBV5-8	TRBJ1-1	ASSQLQGKAEAF
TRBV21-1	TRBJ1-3	ASSNRQTGNTIY
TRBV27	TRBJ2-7	ASSHGTGGYEQY
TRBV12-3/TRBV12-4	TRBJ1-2	ASSQGRGYT
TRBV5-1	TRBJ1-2	ASSIGPAGHGYT
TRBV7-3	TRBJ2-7	ASSPKLAGTSYEQY
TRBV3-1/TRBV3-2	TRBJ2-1	ASSQDVGGGWGNEQF
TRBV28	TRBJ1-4	ASSPRGTGINEKLF
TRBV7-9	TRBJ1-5	ASSLGQGGQPQH
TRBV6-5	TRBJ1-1	ASSYSNGGGTEAF
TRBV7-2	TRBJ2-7	ASSPLAGSSYEQY
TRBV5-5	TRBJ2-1	ASSPGQGPYNEQF
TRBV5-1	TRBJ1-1	ASSLVRGRWNTEAF
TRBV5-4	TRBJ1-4	ASNLYGEKLF
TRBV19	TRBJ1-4	ASSIDINEKLF
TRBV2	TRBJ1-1	ASSEYGDGQGRRAF
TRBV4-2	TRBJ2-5	ASSQGQGIGETQY
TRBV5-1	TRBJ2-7	ASSLGRASSYEQY
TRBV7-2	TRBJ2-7	ASSLTGQPHDEQY
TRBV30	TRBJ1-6	AWTSLTGAGSPLH
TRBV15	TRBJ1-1	ATSRDWVRGPEAF
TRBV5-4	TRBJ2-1	ASSQNWGRAAGNEQF
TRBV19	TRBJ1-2	ASSTTGQNYGYT
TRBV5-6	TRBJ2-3	ASSSTGARGTDTQY
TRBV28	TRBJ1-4	ASTPGGSNEKLF